This paragraph reports one T cell receptor beta chain. These data come from a study of blood T cell repertoires in COVID-19. Study-wide background: Samples taken during acute and convalescent COVID-19 were collected in the United States, Italy and Spain. PBMCs, B-cell-depleted T cells, or T cells were the source of the cDNA or gDNA that made up the material.

Trimming took 4 bases from V and 5 from J, leaving 20 bases between them. Germline V CDR1 and CDR2: KGHSY, FQNENV. The CDR3 loop spans 16 amino acids. The assay was immunoSEQ multiplex PCR, and TCRdb's table has in-frame clones only and misses some. The table has around 270,000 clones, 84% seen once. Followed over time, Seattle patients had been enrolled while infection was active. The sequenced sample was peripheral blood. This TCR came from a person aged 70 to 85 with COVID-19, enrolled during active disease. The chain has TRBV16 and TRBJ1-2; TRBD1 might be the D (6 bases). The CDR3 here is CASSLVVPDRTYGYTF. In nucleotides, the CDR3 is TGTGCCAGCAGCCTCGTTGTACCGGACAGAACATATGGCTACACCTTC. The full variable domain, its missing parts supplied by reference TRBV16 and TRBJ1-2, is GEEVAQTPKHLVRGEGQKAKLYCAPIKGHSYVFWYQQVLKNEFKFLISFQNENVFDETGMPKERFSAKCLPNSPCSLEIQATKLEDSAVYFCASSLVVPDRTYGYTFGSGTRLTVV.